This T cell receptor beta chain was captured by sequencing in a study of shared clonotypes between healthy human individuals. The CDR3 totals 16 residues. Trimming took 0 bases from V and 2 from J; bases not matched to a gene: 3. Germline V lookup: CDR1 SGDLS, CDR2 YYNGEE. Profiled with immunoSEQ multiplex PCR; TCRdb holds only in-frame clones, not every one. This table holds approximately 1.5 million clones, 95% to 99% found once. The sequence was obtained from a young man in good health. This sequence joins TRBV9 and TRBJ2-4, with 9 bases identical to TRBD2. Sequenced material: naive CD4+ T cells sorted from blood. Specified subset: CD45RA+ positively selected. DNA of the CDR3: TGTGCCAGCAGCGTAGAGACTAGCGGACCCAAAAACATTCAGTACTTC. Its translation is CASSVETSGPKNIQYF.